The source of this TCR beta chain is a study of monozygotic twins with cystic fibrosis. With respect to this clone: Its antigen is unknown.

Sequencing was performed with immunoSEQ multiplex PCR; in TCRdb, only in-frame clones are kept and a portion is missing. The sample lists about 8,000 clones; approximately 93% were seen once. V shed 8 bases and J shed 5 bases, with 16 bases lying between them. The CDR3 covers 13 residues. Germline V CDR1 and CDR2: MNHNY, SVGAGI (reference sequence). Whole-study results and caveats: In 13 of 16 pairs, V gene usage was closest to the co-twin's.

This clonotype originated in a boy aged 2-15 years with cystic fibrosis. Source material: blood. The chain links TRBV6-6 to TRBJ2-7, with D perhaps TRBD1 (5 bases). CDR3 bases: TGTGCCAGCGGGGCGACAGCTTCCCACGAGCAGTACTTC. It is translated as CASGATASHEQYF.